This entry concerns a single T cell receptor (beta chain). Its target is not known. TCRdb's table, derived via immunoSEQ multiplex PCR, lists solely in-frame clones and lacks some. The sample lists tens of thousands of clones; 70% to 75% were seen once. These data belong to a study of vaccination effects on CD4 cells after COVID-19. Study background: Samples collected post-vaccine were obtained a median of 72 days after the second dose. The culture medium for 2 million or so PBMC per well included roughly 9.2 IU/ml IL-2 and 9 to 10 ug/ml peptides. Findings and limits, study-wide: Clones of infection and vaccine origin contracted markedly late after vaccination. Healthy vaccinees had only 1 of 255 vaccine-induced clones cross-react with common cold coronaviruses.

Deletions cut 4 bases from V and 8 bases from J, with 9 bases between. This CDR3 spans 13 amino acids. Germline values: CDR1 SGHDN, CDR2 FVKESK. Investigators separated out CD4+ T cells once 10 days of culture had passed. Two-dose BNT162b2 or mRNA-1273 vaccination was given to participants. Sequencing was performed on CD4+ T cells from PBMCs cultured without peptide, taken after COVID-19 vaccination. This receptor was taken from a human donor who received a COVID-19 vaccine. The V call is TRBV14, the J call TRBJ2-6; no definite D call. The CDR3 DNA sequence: TGTGCCAGCAGCCGCGTCCCCACCAACGTCCTGACTTTC. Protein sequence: CASSRVPTNVLTF.